The rows below give T cell receptor beta chains drawn from one sample of a study of early T cells in non-severe SARS-CoV-2 infection. TCRdb re-analysed the 5' RACE reads in MiXCR, keeping a single row per CDR3 protein. The sample lists roughly 46,000 distinct CDR3 sequences, 5.4% occurring once. The material sequenced was whole blood, taken at baseline. The receptors were gathered from an adult who was a healthcare worker with PCR-confirmed SARS-CoV-2 infection or an uninfected control (not recorded which). CDR3s include the opening cysteine and the closing phenylalanine or tryptophan. D genes are given only for firm matches. Clone size is shown for a subset of rows, as once, few, many or a class of expanded clone.

TRBD2	TRBV29-1	TRBJ2-2	many	TGCAGCGTTGTTGGGACTAGCGGGACCGGGGAGCTGTTTTTT	CSVVGTSGTGELFF
-	TRBV10-3	TRBJ2-2	-	TGTGCCATCAGGGGGGCGAACACCGGGGAGCTGTTTTTT	CAIRGANTGELFF
-	TRBV4-1	TRBJ2-2	many	TGCGCCAGCAGCCAATCCAACATGGGGTTTAACACCGGGGAGCTGTTTTTT	CASSQSNMGFNTGELFF
-	TRBV6-5	TRBJ1-1	many	TGTGCCAGCAGTTTGGACGGAATGAACACTGAAGCTTTCTTT	CASSLDGMNTEAFF
TRBD1	TRBV3-1	TRBJ2-2	-	TGTGCCAGCAGGGGACAGCCGAACACCGGGGAGCTGTTTTTT	CASRGQPNTGELFF
TRBD2	TRBV10-3	TRBJ2-1	many	TGTGCCATCACCATAACTAGCGACAATGAGCAGTTCTTC	CAITITSDNEQFF
TRBD1	TRBV6-4	TRBJ1-2	many	TGTGCCAGCAGTGACGGAGAGGGGGCAGGTGGCTACACCTTC	CASSDGEGAGGYTF
-	TRBV19	TRBJ2-3	many	TGTGCCAGTAGTAACACGCGGCGGATTGCGGATACGCAGTATTTT	CASSNTRRIADTQYF
-	TRBV3-1	TRBJ1-1	few	TGTGCCAGCAGCCAAGTTCCAGGATCCAACACTGAAGCTTTCTTT	CASSQVPGSNTEAFF
-	TRBV5-8	TRBJ2-6	many	TGTGCCAGCCTACCAGGGATATCTGGGGCCAACGTCCTGACTTTC	CASLPGISGANVLTF